The 31 T cell receptor beta chains reported below all come from one sample, sequenced in a study of molecular identifiers for immune sequencing clone quantification. Each CDR3 protein gets one entry after TCRdb re-called the PCR reads with MiXCR. The profile shows under 650,000 distinct CDR3 sequences, 20% of them singletons. Material for sequencing was naive CD8+ T cells from blood, with Jurkat cell RNA spiked in. Sample subset: FACS-sorted CD8+CD4-CCR7+CD45RA+ naive T cells. Source of these receptors: a human donor in good health. Some libraries in this study had Jurkat cell RNA spiked in.

The table lists this clonotype with a few counts. The chain couples TRBV10-3 to TRBJ1-4; D remains ambiguous. Germline V gene lookup returns CDR1 ENHRY and CDR2 SYGVKD. The ends were cut back, 0 bases at V and 0 bases at J, with 5 bases in the middle. CDR3 length equals 15 residues. The CDR3 nucleotides are TGTGCCATCAGTGAGTCGGTTGCAACTAATGAAAAACTGTTTTTT. Its translation is CAISESVATNEKLFF.

In this sample, this clonotype turned up many times. DNA for the CDR3: TGTGCCAGCAGTTACTCGAAGTACAGCCTTAACTATGGCTACACCTTC. This codes for CASSYSKYSLNYGYTF. V and J are TRBV6-5 and TRBJ1-2; D uncertain. The germline V gene has CDR1 MNHEY and CDR2 SVGAGI. The CDR3 is 16 residues long. V lost 0 bases and J lost 1, with 12 bases in between.

This clonotype was found once. It may be a read error: a sequence one base away is much more abundant. The rearrangement uses TRBV5-3 and TRBJ1-1, with TRBD1 as a possible D gene (6 bases). TRBV5-3 qualifies as an ORF whose function is uncertain. This CDR3 region has 15 residues. V shed 8 bases and J shed 5 bases, with 22 bases lying between them. The CDR3 DNA sequence: TGTGCCAGCGGCTTGGATGCAGGGGTTGGGACTGAAGCTTTCTTT. Its translation is CASGLDAGVGTEAFF.

This clonotype came up many times. The rearrangement links TRBV12-3 or TRBV12-4 to TRBJ2-7; D could derive from TRBD1 or TRBD2 (5 bases each). V was clipped by 6 bases and J by 6 bases, with 21 bases between them. CDR3 size: 15 residues. The CDR3 is CASRSPGPAFSEQYF. The CDR3 nucleotides read TGTGCCAGCAGGTCTCCGGGACCAGCATTTTCCGAGCAGTACTTC.

This clonotype was counted many times. The chain is built from TRBV2 and TRBJ2-3, with 9 bases aligning to TRBD2. The V gene's germline CDR1 is SNHLY and CDR2 FYNNEI. This CDR3 is 15 amino acids long. Trimming at V came to 6 bases and at J to 1 base, leaving 5 bases not matched to a gene. Here the CDR3 DNA reads TGTGCCAGCAGGGCGACTAGCGGCCGCACAGATACGCAGTATTTT. Its translation is CASRATSGRTDTQYF.

There are many counts of this clonotype. The chain uses TRBV28 and TRBJ2-2, with D possibly being TRBD1 (6 bases). Per germline, CDR1 MDHEN and CDR2 SYDVKM. The CDR3 has 16 amino acids. Trimming took off 4 bases at V and 0 bases at J, with 12 bases between the two ends. The CDR3 DNA is TGTGCCAGCAGTTACAGGACAGTAACGAACACCGGGGAGCTGTTTTTT. Its protein product is CASSYRTVTNTGELFF.

As concerns this clonotype: This may be a read error: a much more frequent sequence differs by one nucleotide. The V gene is TRBV29-1, the J gene TRBJ1-2; D possibly corresponds to TRBD1 (5 bases). CDR1 and CDR2 (germline): SQVTM, ANQGSEA. V lost 3 bases and J 5 bases, leaving 10 bases between the germline ends. CDR3 size: 12 residues. The CDR3 region has the DNA TGCAGCGTTGATGTCAGGGCATATGGCTACACCTTC. Translating gives CSVDVRAYGYTF.

The chain has TRBV5-3 and TRBJ1-1, with 7 bases aligning to TRBD1. TRBV5-3 is identified as an open reading frame with a role that is uncertain. The CDR3 has 14 amino acids. J gave up 6 bases and V 8 bases, and 13 bases lay outside the gene matches. The CDR3 spells CASSTDRVGAEAFF. For the CDR3, the DNA is TGTGCCAGCAGCACTGACAGGGTGGGGGCTGAAGCTTTCTTT.

At least ten counts were recorded for this clonotype. This chain connects TRBV7-6 to TRBJ1-5, with D uncertain. V was cut by 5 bases and J by 5 bases, with 16 bases left in between. The CDR3 totals 15 residues. From germline, CDR1 is SGHVS and CDR2 FNYEAQ. Written as DNA, the CDR3 is TGTGCCAGCAGCCCCACAGCCCGGAGTGATCAGCCCCAGCATTTT. Its translation: CASSPTARSDQPQHF.

This clonotype was recorded at least ten times. J is TRBJ2-6 and V is TRBV5-6; no firm D call. CDR1 and CDR2 from the germline V gene are SGHDT and YYEEEE. V lost 2 bases, J lost 0 bases, and 3 bases lay in between. The CDR3 covers 14 residues. The CDR3 DNA reads TGTGCCAGCAGCTTTAGCTCTGGGGCCAACGTCCTGACTTTC. This sequence encodes CASSFSSGANVLTF.

This clonotype was detected many times. The chain recombines TRBV23-1 with TRBJ2-7, with 8 nucleotides matching TRBD1. TRBV23-1 carries the ORF label, with uncertain function. CDR3 length: 17 residues. The junction had 12 bases not matched to a gene; V was cut back by 4 bases and J by 1 base. CDR3 sequence (DNA): TGCGCCAGCAGTCCCCCGGCAGGGGGACAGGTTTCCTACGAGCAGTACTTC. Its translation is CASSPPAGGQVSYEQYF.

This clonotype was recorded at least ten times. V is TRBV4-1 and J is TRBJ1-5; 7 bases are shared with TRBD1. Germline-derived CDR1 and CDR2 are MGHRA and YSYEKL. The V gene end was trimmed by 2 bases and the J gene end by 2 bases; junction bases not matched to a gene: 6. The CDR3 spans 16 residues. CDR3 loop: CASSQTTGMGNQPQHF. The CDR3 bases are TGCGCCAGCAGCCAAACGACAGGGATGGGCAATCAGCCCCAGCATTTT.

The V call is TRBV12-5, the J call TRBJ2-7; 9 nucleotides match TRBD1. Germline CDR1 is LGHNT and CDR2 is FRNRAP. The CDR3 spans 15 residues. J lost 3 bases, V lost 6 bases, and 9 bases had no gene match. The CDR3 loop is CASGIGQGISYEQYF. CDR3 coding DNA: TGTGCTAGTGGCATAGGACAGGGGATTAGCTACGAGCAGTACTTC.

As for this clonotype: A clone one base away is much larger, so this may be a read error. The chain joins TRBV2 to TRBJ1-6; 7 bases agree with TRBD1. The CDR3 covers 14 residues. V shed 1 base, J shed 11 bases, and the junction held 5 bases outside the gene matches. The germline V gene encodes CDR1 SNHLY and CDR2 FYNNEI. The CDR3 nucleotides are TGTGCCAGCAGTGAAGGACAGGGCGTTACACCCCTCCACTTT. Translated, it gives CASSEGQGVTPLHF.

Notes on this clonotype: A much larger clonotype is one base distant, so this may be a read error. This sequence joins TRBV20-1 and TRBJ2-5, with 7 positions matching TRBD2. The CDR3 extends over 15 amino acids. Germline loops: CDR1 DFQATT, CDR2 SNEGSKA (reference sequence). The CDR3 here is CGARERGAGVETQYF. The CDR3 nucleotides read TGCGGTGCTAGAGAACGGGGTGCGGGAGTAGAGACCCAGTACTTC.

There are many counts of this clonotype. The chain recombines TRBV6-5 with TRBJ1-5; perhaps TRBD1 as D (6 bases). Germline CDR1 MNHEY, CDR2 SVGAGI. V was trimmed by 6 bases and J by 5 bases, leaving 11 bases between them. This CDR3 has 13 residues. This chain's CDR3 is CASSLQGHQPQHF. CDR3 sequence (DNA): TGTGCCAGCAGCCTACAGGGCCATCAGCCCCAGCATTTT.

On this clonotype: A single base separates this from a much larger clone, so it may be a read error. V usage is TRBV27 and J usage is TRBJ1-5; the match to TRBD1 covers 7 bases. Germline lookup yields CDR1 MNHEY and CDR2 SMNVEV (reference sequence). This CDR3 comprises 15 residues. The V segment lost 2 bases and the J segment 0 bases; nucleotides outside the gene matches: 1. CDR3 amino acids: CASSLQGVSNQPQHF. The CDR3 coding sequence is TGTGCCAGCAGTTTACAGGGGGTTAGCAATCAGCCCCAGCATTTT.

A note on this clonotype: A much larger clone lies a single base off, so this may be a read error. The V gene is TRBV28, the J gene TRBJ2-1, with TRBD2 identical over 9 bases. The CDR3 is made up of 15 amino acids. The germline V gene has CDR1 MDHEN and CDR2 SYDVKM. The V segment lost 8 bases and the J segment 6 bases; nucleotides outside the gene matches: 11. The CDR3 loop reads CASDPAGGSGNEQFF. DNA of the CDR3: TGTGCCAGCGACCCCGCGGGGGGGAGTGGCAATGAGCAGTTCTTC.

This clonotype was counted between two and nine times. One end of the junction varies from germline; a read error may be responsible. The genes are TRBV28 and TRBJ2-7; D unresolved. In germline, CDR1 is MDHEN, CDR2 SYDVKM. The CDR3 has 13 amino acids. Here the CDR3 DNA reads TGTGCCAGCAGTTTATCGGAAAGCTTCGAGCGGTACTTC. Its protein product is CASSLSESFERYF.

This chain connects TRBV29-1 to TRBJ2-3, with 8 bases that match TRBD1. The CDR3 has 15 amino acids. In germline, CDR1 is SQVTM, CDR2 ANQGSEA. The J segment lost 14 bases and the V segment lost 7 bases, leaving 23 bases of the junction unmatched. The CDR3 sequence is CSADRQGANTDRRYF. The CDR3 DNA sequence: TGCAGCGCAGACCGTCAGGGGGCGAACACAGATAGGCGGTATTTT.

The CDR3 loop is CASSVVASGRSDTQYF. DNA for the CDR3: TGTGCCAGCAGCGTAGTTGCTAGCGGGAGGTCAGATACGCAGTATTTT. V gene TRBV9 combines with J gene TRBJ2-3, with TRBD2 matching over 11 bases. Germline V lookup: CDR1 SGDLS, CDR2 YYNGEE. V lost 0 bases to trimming and J lost 4 bases; unmatched junction nucleotides: 4. The CDR3 is 16 residues long.

Concerning this clonotype: This may come from a read error, since a much larger clone is one base off. The chain recombines TRBV27 with TRBJ1-2; D is possibly TRBD1 (5 bases). The CDR3 sequence is 15 residues long. Germline lookup yields CDR1 MNHEY and CDR2 SMNVEV (reference sequence). The V and J ends lost 4 bases and 3 bases respectively, with 15 bases between them. CDR3 in DNA: TGTGCCAGCAGTTCCGAATTGGGGGGGGACTATGGCTACACCTTC. It codes for CASSSELGGDYGYTF.

Concerning this clonotype: This may come from a read error, since a much larger clone is one base off. This rearrangement joins TRBV7-6 to TRBJ2-5, with no clear D. Germline V lookup: CDR1 SGHVS, CDR2 FNYEAQ. The CDR3 spans 13 residues. The CDR3: CASSRLYQGTQYF. In DNA form, the CDR3 reads TGTGCCAGCAGCCGACTTTACCAAGGGACCCAGTACTTC.

This clonotype was seen a few times. This may come from a read error, since a much larger clone is one base off. CDR3 sequence reads: CAGSLGGPAPQHF. CDR3 coding DNA: TGTGCCGGCAGCTTAGGGGGGCCCGCCCCCCAGCATTTT. The chain carries TRBV7-2 and TRBJ1-5, with D possibly TRBD1 on 6 matching bases. CDR3 length: 13 amino acids. Germline CDR1 and CDR2: SGHTA and FQGNSA.

As to this clonotype: Possible read error: a much larger clone is one base away. This chain joins TRBV6-2 or TRBV6-3 and TRBJ1-1; D gene ambiguous. The CDR3 sequence is 14 residues long. Germline CDR1 is MNHEY and CDR2 is SVGEGT. CDR3 sequence: CASSYAAGLTGAFF. CDR3 nucleotides: TGTGCCAGCAGTTATGCAGCTGGTTTGACTGGAGCTTTCTTT.

In the case of this clonotype: A much larger clone is a single base away; this may be a read error. The chain combines TRBV2 with TRBJ1-2; 8 bases agree with TRBD1. The trim removed 4 bases at V and 4 bases at J, leaving 2 bases unmatched. Germline V gene data show CDR1 as SNHLY and CDR2 as FYNNEI. CDR3 length: 13 residues. The DNA of the CDR3 is TGTGCCAGCAGTGGACAGGGGAGCTATGGCTACACCTTC. It specifies CASSGQGSYGYTF.

As concerns this clonotype: Germline and junction disagree at one end, which may indicate a read error. The chain uses TRBV28 and TRBJ2-5; D perhaps matches TRBD1 (5 bases). Looked up from germline, CDR1 is MDHEN and CDR2 is SYDVKM. The CDR3 length is 14 residues. CDR3: CVSSFFQGGETQYF. DNA for the CDR3: TGTGTCAGCAGTTTCTTTCAGGGTGGGGAGACCCAGTACTTC.

Turning to this clonotype: A clone one base away is much larger, so this may be a read error. The rearrangement uses TRBV7-9 and TRBJ2-7; the D gene could be TRBD1 or TRBD2 (5 bases each). In germline, CDR1 is SEHNR, CDR2 FQNEAQ (reference sequence). This CDR3 has 12 residues. CDR3 sequence reads: CASRSTWDEKYF. CDR3 coding DNA: TGTGCCAGCAGATCGACCTGGGACGAGAAGTACTTC.

About this clonotype: This may arise from a read error, as a much more abundant clone is one base away. The rearrangement links TRBV20-1 to TRBJ2-3; D is perhaps TRBD2 (6 bases). The V gene's germline CDR1 is DFQATT and CDR2 SNEGSKA (reference sequence). There are 14 residues in the CDR3. Trimming shortened V by 5 bases and J by 8 bases, and 20 bases separated the two germline ends. This chain's CDR3 is CSAYRDSLPGTQYF. CDR3 sequence (DNA): TGCAGTGCTTATCGGGACTCCCTTCCAGGTACGCAGTATTTT.

For this clonotype: Being one base from a much bigger clone, this may be a read error. The chain couples TRBV27 to TRBJ2-3; 8 nucleotides match TRBD2. Germline CDR1 reads MNHEY; CDR2 reads SMNVEV (reference sequence). CDR3 size: 16 residues. CDR3 loop: CANSLGAGEFTDTQYF. The CDR3 DNA reads as TGTGCCAACAGTTTAGGAGCGGGGGAATTCACAGATACGCAGTATTTT.

This clonotype was seen ten or more times. This rearrangement joins TRBV9 to TRBJ2-7; the D gene could be TRBD1 or TRBD2 (5 bases each). The V end was cut by 4 bases, the J end by 5 bases, with 13 bases between. The CDR3 sequence is 13 residues long. Germline V gives CDR1 SGDLS, CDR2 YYNGEE. The DNA for the CDR3 is TGTGCCAGCAGCCCCGGGACCTTGGACGAGCAGTACTTC. Translating it yields CASSPGTLDEQYF.